Sequencing of this T cell receptor (beta chain) was carried out in a study of PD-1 blockade in classical Hodgkin lymphoma. The overall study: Patients received nivolumab 3 mg/kg intravenously every 2 weeks. Points from the study as a whole: The drivers behind the repertoire differences, possibly disease activity or prior therapy, remain undefined.

Per the germline V gene, CDR1 is SQVTM and CDR2 is ANQGSEA. V lost 8 bases, J lost 5 bases, and 15 bases lay in between. The CDR3 spans 12 residues. The data were produced by immunoSEQ multiplex PCR, yet TCRdb's version contains in-frame clones alone and is incomplete. The profile shows 50,000 or so clones, approximately 73% of them singletons. Each and every patient relapsed after autologous stem cell transplantation, and patients got differing brentuximab vedotin exposure. Turning to this clone: The antigen remains undetermined.

The clonotype comes from a human donor with classical Hodgkin lymphoma. This specimen was peripheral blood mononuclear cells (PBMCs), taken before the second cycle of nivolumab. The V call is TRBV29-1, the J call TRBJ2-5; possible D gene TRBD1, 5 bases. CDR3 DNA: TGCAGCTGCGAAGGGGTCGGGGAGACCCAGTACTTC. This translates into CSCEGVGETQYF. The entire variable domain, with the rest obtained from reference TRBV29-1 and TRBJ2-5, is as follows: SAVISQKPSRDICQRGTSLTIQCQVDSQVTMMFWYRQQPGQSLTLIATANQGSEATYESGFVIDKFPISRPNLTFSTLTVSNMSPEDSSIYLCSCEGVGETQYFGPGTRLLVL.